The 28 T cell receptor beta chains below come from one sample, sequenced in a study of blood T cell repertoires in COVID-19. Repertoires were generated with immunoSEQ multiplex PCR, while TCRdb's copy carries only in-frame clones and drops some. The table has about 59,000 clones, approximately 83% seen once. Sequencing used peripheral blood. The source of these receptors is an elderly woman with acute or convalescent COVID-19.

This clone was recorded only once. The CDR3 DNA follows: TGTGCCAGCACCGAAGACAGGGCCAACACCGGGGAGCTGTTTTTT. It specifies CASTEDRANTGELFF. This chain uses TRBV6-5 with TRBJ2-2; 7 nucleotides agree with TRBD1. CDR3 length: 15 amino acids. J lost 2 bases, V lost 7 bases, and 7 bases had no gene match. Germline CDR1 MNHEY, CDR2 SVGAGI.

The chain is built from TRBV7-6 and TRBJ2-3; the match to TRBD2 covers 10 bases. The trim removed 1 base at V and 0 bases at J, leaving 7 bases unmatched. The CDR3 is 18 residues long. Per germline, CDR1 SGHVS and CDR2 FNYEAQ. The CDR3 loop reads CASSLGASGGVSTDTQYF. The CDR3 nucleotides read TGTGCCAGCAGCTTAGGGGCCAGCGGGGGGGTTAGCACAGATACGCAGTATTTT. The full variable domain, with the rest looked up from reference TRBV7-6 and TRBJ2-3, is GAGVSQSPRYKVTKRGQDVALRCDPISGHVSLYWYRQALGQGPEFLTYFNYEAQQDKSGLPNDRFSAERPEGSISTLTIQRTEQRDSAMYRCASSLGASGGVSTDTQYFGPGTRLTVL.

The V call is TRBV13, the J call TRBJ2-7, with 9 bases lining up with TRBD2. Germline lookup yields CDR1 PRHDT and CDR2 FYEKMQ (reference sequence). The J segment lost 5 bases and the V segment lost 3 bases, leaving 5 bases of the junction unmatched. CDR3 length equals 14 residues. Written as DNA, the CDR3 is TGTGCCAGCAGCTTTAGCGGGAGACCAAACGAGCAGTACTTC. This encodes CASSFSGRPNEQYF.

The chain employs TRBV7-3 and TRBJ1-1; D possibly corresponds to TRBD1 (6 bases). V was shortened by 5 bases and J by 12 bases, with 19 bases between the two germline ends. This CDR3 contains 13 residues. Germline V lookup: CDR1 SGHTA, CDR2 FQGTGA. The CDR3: CASSPSRDIITFF. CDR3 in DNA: TGTGCCAGCAGCCCGAGCCGGGACATAATAACTTTCTTT.

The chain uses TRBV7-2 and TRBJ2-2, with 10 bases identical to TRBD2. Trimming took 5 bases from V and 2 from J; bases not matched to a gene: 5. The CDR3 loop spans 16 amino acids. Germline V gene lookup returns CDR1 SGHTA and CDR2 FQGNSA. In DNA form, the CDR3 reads TGTGCCAGCAGCATCTGGACTAGCGGTAACACCGGGGAGCTGTTTTTT. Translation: CASSIWTSGNTGELFF.

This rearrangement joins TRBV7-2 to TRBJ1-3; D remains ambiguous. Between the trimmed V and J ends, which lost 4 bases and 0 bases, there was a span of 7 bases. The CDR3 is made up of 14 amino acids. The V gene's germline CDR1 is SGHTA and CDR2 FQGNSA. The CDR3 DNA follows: TGTGCCAGCAGCTCACAGAACTCTGGAAACACCATATATTTT. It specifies CASSSQNSGNTIYF.

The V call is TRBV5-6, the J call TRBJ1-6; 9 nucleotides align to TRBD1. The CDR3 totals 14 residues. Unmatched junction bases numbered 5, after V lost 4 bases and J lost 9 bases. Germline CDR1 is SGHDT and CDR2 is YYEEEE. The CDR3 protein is CASSRDRGVSPLHF. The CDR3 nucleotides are TGTGCCAGCAGCCGAGACAGGGGGGTTTCACCCCTCCACTTT.

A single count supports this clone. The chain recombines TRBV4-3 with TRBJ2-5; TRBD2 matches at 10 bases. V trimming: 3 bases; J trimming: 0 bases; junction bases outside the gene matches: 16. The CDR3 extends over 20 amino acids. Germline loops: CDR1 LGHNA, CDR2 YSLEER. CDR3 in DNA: TGCGCCAGCAGCCAGCACACCGGGACTAGCGACGACTTGTACCAAGAGACCCAGTACTTC. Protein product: CASSQHTGTSDDLYQETQYF.

CDR3 in DNA: TGTGCCAGCTCGGGGGGGCCATCCTACGAGCAGTACTTC. Translation gives CASSGGPSYEQYF. The genes are TRBV5-4 and TRBJ2-7, with 8 bases fitting TRBD2. V shed 7 bases, J shed 1 base, and the junction held 4 bases outside the gene matches. Germline V CDR1 and CDR2: SGHNT, YYREEE (reference sequence). The CDR3 runs to 13 residues.

The CDR3 reads CASSLGFRYNEQFF. Written as DNA, the CDR3 is TGCGCCAGCAGCTTGGGTTTCCGCTACAATGAGCAGTTCTTC. The rearrangement uses TRBV5-1 and TRBJ2-1; D not certain. Trimming took 0 bases from V and 3 from J, leaving 7 bases between them. CDR3 length: 14 residues. The germline gives CDR1 SGHRS, CDR2 YFSETQ.

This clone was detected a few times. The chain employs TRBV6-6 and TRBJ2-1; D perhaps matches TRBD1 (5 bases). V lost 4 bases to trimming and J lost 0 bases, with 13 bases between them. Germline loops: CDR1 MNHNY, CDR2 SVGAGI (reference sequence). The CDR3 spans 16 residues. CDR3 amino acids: CASSLGLMSSYNEQFF. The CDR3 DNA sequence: TGTGCCAGCAGTTTGGGGCTGATGAGCTCCTACAATGAGCAGTTCTTC.

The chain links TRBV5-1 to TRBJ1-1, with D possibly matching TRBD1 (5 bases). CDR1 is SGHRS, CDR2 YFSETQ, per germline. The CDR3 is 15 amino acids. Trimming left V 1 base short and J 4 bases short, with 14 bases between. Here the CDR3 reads CASSLFGGGGTEAFF. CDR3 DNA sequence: TGCGCCAGCAGCTTGTTCGGGGGTGGAGGCACTGAAGCTTTCTTT.

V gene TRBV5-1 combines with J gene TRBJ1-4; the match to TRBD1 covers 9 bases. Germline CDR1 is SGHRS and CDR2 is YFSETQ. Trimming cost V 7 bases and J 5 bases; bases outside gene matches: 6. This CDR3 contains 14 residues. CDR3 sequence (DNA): TGCGCCAGCGGTCGGACAGGGGTCAATGAAAAACTGTTTTTT. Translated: CASGRTGVNEKLFF.

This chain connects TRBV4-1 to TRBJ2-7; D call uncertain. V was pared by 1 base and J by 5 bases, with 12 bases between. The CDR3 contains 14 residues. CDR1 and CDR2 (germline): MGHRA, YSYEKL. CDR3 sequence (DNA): TGCGCCAGCAGCCAAGTTACGGTCGTGAACGAGCAGTACTTC. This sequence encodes CASSQVTVVNEQYF.

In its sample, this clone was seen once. The CDR3 region is CASSLYRGHVPGELFF. CDR3 DNA: TGTGCCAGCAGTCTGTACAGGGGGCATGTGCCCGGGGAGCTGTTTTTT. The chain links TRBV27 to TRBJ2-2; TRBD1 matches 9 bases. The CDR3 sequence is 16 residues long. Germline V lookup: CDR1 MNHEY, CDR2 SMNVEV (reference sequence). Losses at the gene ends were 5 bases for V and 6 bases for J; bases not matched to a gene: 10.

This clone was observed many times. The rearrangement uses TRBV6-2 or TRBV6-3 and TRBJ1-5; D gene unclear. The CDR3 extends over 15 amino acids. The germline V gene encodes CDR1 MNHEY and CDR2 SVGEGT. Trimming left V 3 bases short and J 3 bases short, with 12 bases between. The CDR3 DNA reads TGTGCCAGCAGTTATAGGCAGGCCCCCAATCAGCCCCAGCATTTT. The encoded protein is CASSYRQAPNQPQHF.

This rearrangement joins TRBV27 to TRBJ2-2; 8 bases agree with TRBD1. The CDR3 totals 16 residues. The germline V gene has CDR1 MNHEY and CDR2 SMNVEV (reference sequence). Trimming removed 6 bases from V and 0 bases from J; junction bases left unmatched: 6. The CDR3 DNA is TGTGCCAGCAGCTGGGACAGGTTCGCGAACACCGGGGAGCTGTTTTTT. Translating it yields CASSWDRFANTGELFF.

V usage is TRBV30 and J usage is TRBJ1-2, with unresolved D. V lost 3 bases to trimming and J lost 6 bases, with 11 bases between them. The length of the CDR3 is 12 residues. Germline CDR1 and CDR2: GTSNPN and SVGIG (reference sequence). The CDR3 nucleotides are TGTGCCTGGAGCCTCCTTAGCAATGGCTACACCTTC. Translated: CAWSLLSNGYTF.

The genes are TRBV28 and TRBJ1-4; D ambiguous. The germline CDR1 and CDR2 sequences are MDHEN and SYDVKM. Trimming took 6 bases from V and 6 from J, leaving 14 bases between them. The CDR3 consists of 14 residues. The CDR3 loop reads CASSLGGRDEKLFF. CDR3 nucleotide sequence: TGTGCCAGCAGCCTCGGAGGTCGGGATGAAAAACTGTTTTTT.

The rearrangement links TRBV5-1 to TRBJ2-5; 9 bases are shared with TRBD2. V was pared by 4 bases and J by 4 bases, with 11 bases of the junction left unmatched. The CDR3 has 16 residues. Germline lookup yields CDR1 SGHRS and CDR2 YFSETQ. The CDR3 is CASSAVAAAGGETQYF. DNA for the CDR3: TGCGCCAGCAGCGCGGTCGCCGCAGCGGGAGGAGAGACCCAGTACTTC.

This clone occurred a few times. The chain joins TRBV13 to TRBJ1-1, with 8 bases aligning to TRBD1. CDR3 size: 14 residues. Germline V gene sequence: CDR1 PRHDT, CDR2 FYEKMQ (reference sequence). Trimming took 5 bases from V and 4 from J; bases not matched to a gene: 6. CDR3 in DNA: TGTGCCAGCAGCCCGACAGGGGTTAGCACTGAAGCTTTCTTT. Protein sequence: CASSPTGVSTEAFF.

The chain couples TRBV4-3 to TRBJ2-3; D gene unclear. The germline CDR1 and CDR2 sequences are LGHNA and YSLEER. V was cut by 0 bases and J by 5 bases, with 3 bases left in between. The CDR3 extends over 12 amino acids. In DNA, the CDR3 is TGCGCCAGCAGCCAAGATCGAGATACGCAGTATTTT. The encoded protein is CASSQDRDTQYF.

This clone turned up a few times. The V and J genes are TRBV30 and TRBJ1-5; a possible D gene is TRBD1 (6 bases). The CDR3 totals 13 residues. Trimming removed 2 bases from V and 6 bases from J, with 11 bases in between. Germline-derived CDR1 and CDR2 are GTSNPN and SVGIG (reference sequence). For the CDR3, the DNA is TGTGCCTGGAGTCACAGGGTGGGTCAGCCCCAGCATTTT. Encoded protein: CAWSHRVGQPQHF. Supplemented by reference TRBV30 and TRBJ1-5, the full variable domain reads SQTIHQWPATLVQPVGSPLSLECTVEGTSNPNLYWYRQAAGRGLQLLFYSVGIGQISSEVPQNLSASRPQDRQFILSSKKLLLSDSGFYLCAWSHRVGQPQHFGDGTRLSIL.

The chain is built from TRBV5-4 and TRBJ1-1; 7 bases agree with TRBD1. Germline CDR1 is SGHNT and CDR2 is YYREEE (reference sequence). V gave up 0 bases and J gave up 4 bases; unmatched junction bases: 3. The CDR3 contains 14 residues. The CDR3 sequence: CASSLGQGGTEAFF. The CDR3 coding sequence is TGTGCCAGCAGCTTGGGGCAGGGGGGCACTGAAGCTTTCTTT.

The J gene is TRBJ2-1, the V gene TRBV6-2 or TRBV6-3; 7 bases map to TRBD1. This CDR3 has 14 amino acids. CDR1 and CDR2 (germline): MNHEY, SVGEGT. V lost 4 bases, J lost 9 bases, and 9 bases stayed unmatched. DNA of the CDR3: TGTGCCAGCAGTTCCGAGGGGGCTTTGGTTGAGCAGTTCTTC. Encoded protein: CASSSEGALVEQFF.

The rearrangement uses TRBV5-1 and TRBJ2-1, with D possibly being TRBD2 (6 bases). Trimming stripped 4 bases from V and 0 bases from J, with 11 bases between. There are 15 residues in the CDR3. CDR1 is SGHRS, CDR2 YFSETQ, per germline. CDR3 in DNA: TGCGCCAGCAGCGGGGACTCCTACTCCTACAATGAGCAGTTCTTC. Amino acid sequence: CASSGDSYSYNEQFF. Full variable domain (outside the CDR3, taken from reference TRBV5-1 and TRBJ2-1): KAGVTQTPRYLIKTRGQQVTLSCSPISGHRSVSWYQQTPGQGLQFLFEYFSETQRNKGNFPGRFSGRQFSNSRSEMNVSTLELGDSALYLCASSGDSYSYNEQFFGPGTRLTVL.

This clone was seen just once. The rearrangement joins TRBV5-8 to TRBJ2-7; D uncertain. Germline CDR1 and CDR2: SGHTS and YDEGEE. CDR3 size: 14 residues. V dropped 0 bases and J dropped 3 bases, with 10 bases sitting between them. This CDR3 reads CASSLGLQHYEQYF. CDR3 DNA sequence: TGTGCCAGCAGCTTGGGTCTACAGCACTACGAGCAGTACTTC.

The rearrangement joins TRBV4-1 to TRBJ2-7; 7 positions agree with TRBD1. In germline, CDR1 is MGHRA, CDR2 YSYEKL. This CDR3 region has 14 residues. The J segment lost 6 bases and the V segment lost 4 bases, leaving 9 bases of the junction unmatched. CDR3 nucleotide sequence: TGCGCCAGCAGCCCCCGGGACAGACCCATCGAGCAGTACTTC. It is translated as CASSPRDRPIEQYF.